What follows are 31 T cell receptor beta chains derived from one specimen sequenced in a study of persistence of HIV-infected CD4 T cells. Overlapping HIV-1 Gag 15-mer peptides at 1 ug per peptide per mL were used. CD40L/CD69 double-negative CD45RO-high memory CD4+ T cells were collected. This was the immunoSEQ version 4 assay in survey mode. The table came from immunoSEQ multiplex PCR; TCRdb's copy has only in-frame clones and leaves some out. The profile shows 30,000 to 40,000 clones, 82% of them singletons. Antigens for these TCRs are unknown. This specimen consisted of CD4+ T cells sorted from PBMCs after 18-hour stimulation, obtained from a patient who received antiretroviral therapy. These receptors came from an adult woman with HIV who was CMV-seropositive.

The CDR3 DNA reads as TGCGCCAGCAGCTTGGGGTCAGGACAACGCTCTGGAAACACCATATATTTT. This gives the protein CASSLGSGQRSGNTIYF. The V call is TRBV5-1, the J call TRBJ1-3; the D gene is possibly TRBD1 (5 bases). With 0 bases removed from V and 0 bases from J, the gap between germline ends came to 13 bases. The V gene's germline CDR1 is SGHRS and CDR2 YFSETQ. The CDR3 totals 17 residues.

CDR3 sequence reads: CSATSGTGGRGYTF. CDR3 in DNA: TGCAGCGCCACCTCCGGGACAGGGGGGAGAGGCTACACCTTC. The chain links TRBV29-1 to TRBJ1-2; 11 nucleotides agree with TRBD1. Germline-derived CDR1 and CDR2 are SQVTM and ANQGSEA. This CDR3 spans 14 amino acids. The ends lost 7 bases at V and 8 bases at J; junction bases unmatched: 12.

The chain recombines TRBV12-3 or TRBV12-4 with TRBJ2-5; D may be TRBD1 (6 bases). The CDR3 is made up of 13 amino acids. V lost 6 bases and J lost 5, with 13 bases in between. CDR3 residues: CASSPERGETQYF. CDR3 in DNA: TGTGCCAGCAGCCCCGAGAGGGGGGAGACCCAGTACTTC.

This clone came up a few times. This chain joins TRBV5-4 and TRBJ1-6, with D unresolved. Germline CDR1 reads SGHNT; CDR2 reads YYREEE (reference sequence). Trimming removed 1 base at V and 7 bases at J, with 9 bases between. CDR3 length: 14 residues. The CDR3: CASSLSTVNSPLHF. CDR3 nucleotides: TGTGCCAGCAGCTTGTCTACAGTAAATTCACCCCTCCACTTT. The full variable domain, completed using reference TRBV5-4 and TRBJ1-6, is ETGVTQSPTHLIKTRGQQVTLRCSSQSGHNTVSWYQQALGQGPQFIFQYYREEENGRGNFPPRFSGLQFPNYSSELNVNALELDDSALYLCASSLSTVNSPLHFGNGTRLTVT.

This clone was picked up one time. The rearrangement joins TRBV19 to TRBJ2-7; 7 bases agree with TRBD1. V lost 4 bases to trimming and J lost 6 bases; unmatched junction nucleotides: 6. Per germline, CDR1 LNHDA and CDR2 SQIVND (reference sequence). The CDR3 consists of 13 residues. CDR3 sequence: CASSSTGAAEQYF. The CDR3 nucleotides read TGTGCCAGTAGTAGTACAGGGGCTGCCGAGCAGTACTTC.

The V and J genes are TRBV27 and TRBJ2-4; a possible D gene is TRBD2 (5 bases). CDR1 and CDR2 from the germline V gene are MNHEY and SMNVEV (reference sequence). V lost 6 bases and J lost 2, with 11 bases in between. This CDR3 is 14 amino acids long. The CDR3 nucleotides are TGTGCCAGCAGGAGTACCGGGACCAAAAACATTCAGTACTTC. This encodes CASRSTGTKNIQYF.

This chain joins TRBV6-5 and TRBJ2-7, with 10 nucleotides matching TRBD1. CDR3 size: 13 residues. V shed 7 bases and J 3 bases; nucleotides not matched to a gene: 3. The germline V gene encodes CDR1 MNHEY and CDR2 SVGAGI. The CDR3 DNA sequence: TGTGCCAGCAAGGGACAGGGGATCTACGAGCAGTACTTC. Encoded protein: CASKGQGIYEQYF.

CDR3 amino acids: CASSITEGPNYGYTF. The CDR3 DNA reads TGTGCCAGTAGTATAACCGAGGGGCCCAACTATGGCTACACCTTC. The chain is built from TRBV19 and TRBJ1-2; tentative D call: TRBD1 (5 bases). Germline CDR1 is LNHDA and CDR2 is SQIVND (reference sequence). The CDR3 totals 15 residues. V lost 2 bases to trimming and J lost 2 bases, with 12 bases between them.

The genes are TRBV19 and TRBJ1-5; weak D call: TRBD1 (5 bases). CDR3 length equals 19 residues. V lost 3 bases and J lost 1, with 22 bases in between. The germline V gene has CDR1 LNHDA and CDR2 SQIVND (reference sequence). The CDR3 nucleotides are TGTGCCAGTAGTATCGGGGCAGGGAAGATTCAATTAAGCAATCAGCCCCAGCATTTT. Protein product: CASSIGAGKIQLSNQPQHF.

V usage is TRBV10-3 and J usage is TRBJ1-5; 8 bases agree with TRBD1. Germline CDR1 and CDR2: ENHRY and SYGVKD. The CDR3 is made up of 16 amino acids. Trimming took 10 bases from V and 2 from J; bases not matched to a gene: 13. The CDR3 loop reads CATAQGEGQGNQPQHF. The CDR3, as DNA: TGTGCCACCGCACAGGGGGAAGGGCAAGGCAATCAGCCCCAGCATTTT.

V is TRBV28 and J is TRBJ2-3; D is perhaps TRBD2 (5 bases). CDR1 is MDHEN and CDR2 is SYDVKM in the germline V gene. Deletions cut 0 bases from V and 7 bases from J, with 14 bases between. The CDR3 sequence is 15 residues long. The CDR3 protein is CASSLCREGRYTQYF. As DNA, the CDR3 is TGTGCCAGCAGTTTATGCCGGGAAGGTAGGTATACGCAGTATTTT.

This rearrangement joins TRBV28 to TRBJ2-3; 8 bases fit TRBD1. The CDR3 covers 16 residues. V lost 4 bases, J lost 4 bases, and 10 bases stayed unmatched. CDR1 and CDR2 from the germline V gene are MDHEN and SYDVKM. The CDR3 sequence is CASSSFGRGQADTQYF. Written as DNA, the CDR3 is TGTGCCAGCAGTTCCTTCGGGCGGGGACAGGCAGATACGCAGTATTTT.

This clone was picked up one time. This chain uses TRBV14 with TRBJ2-2; TRBD1 matches 7 bases. The CDR3 runs 17 residues. The V gene end was trimmed by 3 bases and the J gene end by 6 bases; junction bases not matched to a gene: 13. Germline V CDR1 and CDR2: SGHDN, FVKESK. CDR3 amino acids: CASSHTERTGRAGELFF. The CDR3 region has the DNA TGTGCCAGCAGCCACACTGAGCGGACAGGTCGGGCCGGGGAGCTGTTTTTT. Supplemented by reference TRBV14 and TRBJ2-2, the full variable domain reads EAGVTQFPSHSVIEKGQTVTLRCDPISGHDNLYWYRRVMGKEIKFLLHFVKESKQDESGMPNNRFLAERTGGTYSTLKVQPAELEDSGVYFCASSHTERTGRAGELFFGEGSRLTVL.

The V call is TRBV18, the J call TRBJ2-2; the match to TRBD2 covers 10 bases. After removal of 3 bases from V and 7 bases from J, the junction contained 11 bases not matched to a gene. The CDR3 extends over 17 amino acids. CDR1 KGHSH and CDR2 LQKENI come from the germline V gene. The CDR3 sequence: CASSPKQLAGGIGELFF. The CDR3, as DNA: TGTGCCAGCTCACCGAAACAATTAGCGGGAGGAATCGGGGAGCTGTTTTTT.

CDR3 DNA sequence: TGTGCCAGCAGCCAAGATTTAGGACGGAAAAATGAAAAACTGTTTTTT. Amino acid sequence: CASSQDLGRKNEKLFF. This chain connects TRBV14 to TRBJ1-4; D not certain. CDR1 and CDR2 (germline): SGHDN, FVKESK. CDR3 size: 16 residues. Trimming pared 0 bases from V and 5 bases from J, leaving 13 bases between.

Written as DNA, the CDR3 is TGTGCCAGCAGTCCCGGGACTAGCGCGTTCGGTGCCGGGGAGCTGTTTTTT. This translates into CASSPGTSAFGAGELFF. V is TRBV7-9 and J is TRBJ2-2, with TRBD2 matching over 10 bases. Trimming cost V 6 bases and J 6 bases; bases outside gene matches: 13. This CDR3 contains 17 residues. Germline CDR1 SEHNR, CDR2 FQNEAQ (reference sequence). The full variable domain, with the rest looked up from reference TRBV7-9 and TRBJ2-2, is DTGVSQNPRHKITKRGQNVTFRCDPISEHNRLYWYRQTLGQGPEFLTYFQNEAQLEKSRLLSDRFSAERPKGSFSTLEIQRTEQGDSAMYLCASSPGTSAFGAGELFFGEGSRLTVL.

The chain is built from TRBV6-1 and TRBJ2-3, with D hard to call. Looked up from germline, CDR1 is MNHNS and CDR2 is SASEGT. Trimming left V 5 bases short and J 2 bases short, with 5 bases between. The CDR3 sequence is 12 residues long. CDR3 loop: CASSSSTDTQYF. The CDR3 DNA is TGTGCCAGCAGTTCCTCCACAGATACGCAGTATTTT.

This chain uses TRBV6-2 or TRBV6-3 with TRBJ2-7; possible D gene TRBD1, 6 bases. V lost 5 bases and J 0 bases, leaving 14 bases between the germline ends. The CDR3 sequence is 15 residues long. Per germline, CDR1 MNHEY and CDR2 SVGEGT. The CDR3, as DNA: TGTGCCAGCAGTCAACAGGGTCTGAGCTCCTACGAGCAGTACTTC. Protein product: CASSQQGLSSYEQYF.

The genes are TRBV27 and TRBJ2-1; D tentatively reads TRBD1 or TRBD2 (5 bases each). Trimming pared 4 bases from V and 3 bases from J, leaving 10 bases between. Per the germline V gene, CDR1 is MNHEY and CDR2 is SMNVEV (reference sequence). The CDR3 has 14 amino acids. The CDR3 nucleotides are TGTGCCAGCAGTTGGGGGAGAAACTACAATGAGCAGTTCTTC. This encodes CASSWGRNYNEQFF.

The J gene is TRBJ2-1, the V gene TRBV4-1; possible D gene TRBD2, 5 bases. CDR3 length: 15 amino acids. Trimming cost V 6 bases and J 4 bases, with 16 bases left between them. CDR1 is MGHRA and CDR2 is YSYEKL in the germline V gene. The CDR3 bases are TGCGCCAGCAGTCAGGACTTCCCCAGGTACAATGAGCAGTTCTTC. This codes for CASSQDFPRYNEQFF.

The J gene is TRBJ2-5, the V gene TRBV6-5; 7 bases match TRBD1. The J segment lost 2 bases and the V segment lost 1 base, leaving 4 bases of the junction unmatched. There are 15 residues in the CDR3. CDR1 and CDR2 from the germline V gene are MNHEY and SVGAGI. This CDR3 is CASSYFGQEQETQYF. Written as DNA, the CDR3 is TGTGCCAGCAGTTACTTCGGACAGGAGCAAGAGACCCAGTACTTC.

This clone was picked up one time. The rearrangement uses TRBV5-1 and TRBJ2-5; D is unclear. The germline V gene has CDR1 SGHRS and CDR2 YFSETQ. The CDR3 runs to 11 residues. Trimming took off 4 bases at V and 0 bases at J, with 1 base between the two ends. CDR3 protein: CASSNQETQYF. CDR3 DNA sequence: TGCGCCAGCAGCAACCAAGAGACCCAGTACTTC.

The CDR3: CASRRGLAGSTDTQYF. CDR3 nucleotides: TGTGCCAGCAGACGCGGACTAGCGGGGAGCACAGATACGCAGTATTTT. The genes are TRBV7-3 and TRBJ2-3, with 12 bases matching TRBD2. The CDR3 covers 16 residues. The J segment lost 0 bases and the V segment lost 6 bases, leaving 4 bases of the junction unmatched. Germline V gives CDR1 SGHTA, CDR2 FQGTGA.

This clone was seen once. The chain links TRBV4-3 to TRBJ1-2, with TRBD1 matching 9 bases. CDR1 and CDR2 from the germline V gene are LGHNA and YSLEER. The CDR3 has 17 amino acids. With V trimmed by 1 base and J by 6 bases, 12 bases remained unmatched. DNA for the CDR3: TGCGCCAGCAGCCAAGCCGGGACAGGGAGGAAAAAGAATGGCTACACCTTC. Protein product: CASSQAGTGRKKNGYTF.

On this clone: This sample includes further DNA sequences coding for the same CDR3. The V gene is TRBV7-2, the J gene TRBJ1-5, with unresolved D. The germline V gene encodes CDR1 SGHTA and CDR2 FQGNSA. This CDR3 contains 15 residues. Trimming took 1 base from V and 1 from J, leaving 8 bases between them. In DNA form, the CDR3 reads TGTGCCAGCAGCTTAGGAGGCGGAAGCAATCAGCCCCAGCATTTT. Translated: CASSLGGGSNQPQHF.

The chain is built from TRBV28 and TRBJ1-1; D may be TRBD1 (6 bases). The CDR3 is 15 amino acids. Germline V gene sequence: CDR1 MDHEN, CDR2 SYDVKM. With 4 bases removed from V and 1 base from J, the gap between germline ends came to 13 bases. The CDR3 region is CASSSVGGSNTEAFF. CDR3 nucleotide sequence: TGTGCCAGCAGTTCGGTCGGGGGCTCGAACACTGAAGCTTTCTTT.

The chain links TRBV11-3 to TRBJ1-2; D possibly corresponds to TRBD1 (6 bases). Germline V lookup: CDR1 SGHNT, CDR2 YENEEA. This CDR3 has 16 amino acids. Trimming shortened V by 5 bases and J by 8 bases, and 24 bases separated the two germline ends. CDR3 nucleotide sequence: TGTGCCAGCAGCCCAGAGGGTGTGGCAGGGGTGAGCGGCTACACCTTC. This codes for CASSPEGVAGVSGYTF.

Only one count was recorded for this clone. V and J are TRBV3-1 (or the pseudogene TRBV3-2) and TRBJ1-2, with 9 bases identical to TRBD1. This CDR3 comprises 16 residues. CDR1 LGHDT and CDR2 YNNKEL come from the germline V gene (reference sequence). The trim removed 2 bases at V and 8 bases at J, leaving 12 bases unmatched. The CDR3 nucleotides read TGTGCCAGCAGCCAATTAGGCGGGACAGGGAAGCGGGGCTACACCTTC. It is translated as CASSQLGGTGKRGYTF.

The J gene is TRBJ2-5, the V gene TRBV3-1 (or the pseudogene TRBV3-2), with 10 bases aligning to TRBD2. Germline V gene sequence: CDR1 LGHDT, CDR2 YNNKEL (reference sequence). CDR3 length equals 17 residues. V shed 0 bases and J 6 bases; nucleotides not matched to a gene: 10. The CDR3 is CASSQESAGGPLKTQYF. The CDR3 DNA reads as TGTGCCAGCAGCCAAGAGTCAGCGGGAGGGCCTTTAAAGACCCAGTACTTC.

This sequence joins TRBV10-1 and TRBJ1-2, with unresolved D. CDR1 is WNHNN and CDR2 is SYGVQD in the germline V gene (reference sequence). This CDR3 is built from 11 residues. Deletions cut 3 bases from V and 5 bases from J, with 4 bases between. CDR3 amino acids: CASSDGYGYTF. The CDR3 bases are TGCGCCAGCAGTGACGGGTATGGCTACACCTTC.

The chain is built from TRBV7-9 and TRBJ1-5; D call uncertain. V lost 0 bases, J lost 7 bases, and 13 bases lay in between. CDR3 length equals 15 residues. Germline-derived CDR1 and CDR2 are SEHNR and FQNEAQ (reference sequence). The CDR3 DNA reads as TGTGCCAGCAGCTTAGCAGGATTGGCGGGACAGCCCCAGCATTTT. It yields the protein CASSLAGLAGQPQHF.